The 28 T cell receptor beta chains reported below all come from one sample, sequenced in a study of blood T cell repertoires in COVID-19. TCRdb's table, derived via immunoSEQ multiplex PCR, lists solely in-frame clones and lacks some. The data show about 140,000 clones, 84% seen once. The specimen sequenced was peripheral blood. Every receptor here comes from a human donor in a cohort sampled during active COVID-19.

V usage is TRBV4-2 and J usage is TRBJ1-2; TRBD1 might be the D (5 bases). This CDR3 contains 16 residues. Germline V gene data show CDR1 as LGHNA and CDR2 as YNFKEQ. The ends were cut back, 5 bases at V and 4 bases at J, with 20 bases in the middle. The CDR3 DNA follows: TGTGCCAGCAGCAGGGGAGGGGCAGGGCGAACCTATGGCTACACCTTC. Translated, it gives CASSRGGAGRTYGYTF.

V gene TRBV20-1 combines with J gene TRBJ2-6, with D perhaps TRBD2 (6 bases). V lost 3 bases and J 1 base, leaving 7 bases between the germline ends. In germline, CDR1 is DFQATT, CDR2 SNEGSKA (reference sequence). The CDR3 is 14 amino acids. CDR3 nucleotide sequence: TGCAGTGCTAGTCGGGGGTCTGGGGCCAACGTCCTGACTTTC. Protein product: CSASRGSGANVLTF.

The chain uses TRBV19 and TRBJ2-5; D perhaps matches TRBD2 (5 bases). Trimming cost V 5 bases and J 4 bases, with 11 bases left between them. Germline V gene data show CDR1 as LNHDA and CDR2 as SQIVND (reference sequence). CDR3 size: 13 residues. CDR3 nucleotide sequence: TGTGCCAGTAGTCTACGTCGGGGAGAGACCCAGTACTTC. Protein product: CASSLRRGETQYF. The complete variable domain, with remaining parts taken from reference TRBV19 and TRBJ2-5, reads DGGITQSPKYLFRKEGQNVTLSCEQNLNHDAMYWYRQDPGQGLRLIYYSQIVNDFQKGDIAEGYSVSREKKESFPLTVTSAQKNPTAFYLCASSLRRGETQYFGPGTRLLVL.

The chain joins TRBV30 to TRBJ2-3; 7 nucleotides agree with TRBD1. The CDR3 consists of 14 residues. J lost 5 bases, V lost 3 bases, and 8 bases had no gene match. The germline V gene has CDR1 GTSNPN and CDR2 SVGIG (reference sequence). CDR3: CAWSRQGLGDTQYF. The CDR3 nucleotides are TGTGCCTGGAGCAGACAGGGTTTGGGAGATACGCAGTATTTT.

This chain uses TRBV18 with TRBJ2-5, with a tentative D call TRBD1 (5 bases). V was clipped by 2 bases and J by 0 bases, with 10 bases between them. The CDR3 has 15 amino acids. CDR1 is KGHSH and CDR2 is LQKENI in the germline V gene. The CDR3 reads CASSPRMDNQETQYF. CDR3 in DNA: TGTGCCAGCTCACCAAGGATGGACAACCAAGAGACCCAGTACTTC.

This clone was counted only a few times. This chain joins TRBV18 and TRBJ1-1; D is possibly TRBD1 (5 bases). V was cut by 4 bases and J by 8 bases, with 14 bases left in between. CDR3 size: 13 residues. Germline assignment: CDR1 KGHSH and CDR2 LQKENI. The CDR3 DNA reads TGTGCCAGCTCACAGCAGGCAGGGATGGAAGCTTTCTTT. This gives the protein CASSQQAGMEAFF.

The V call is TRBV6-2 or TRBV6-3, the J call TRBJ2-3, with TRBD2 matching 13 bases. This CDR3 region has 17 residues. Per the germline V gene, CDR1 is MNHEY and CDR2 is SVGEGT. J gave up 3 bases and V 5 bases, and 8 bases lay outside the gene matches. The CDR3: CASSLLTSGGRTDTQYF. CDR3 nucleotide sequence: TGTGCCAGCAGTCTCTTGACTAGCGGGGGGAGAACAGATACGCAGTATTTT.

The chain uses TRBV4-3 and TRBJ1-3; 11 bases align to TRBD1. The CDR3 is 18 residues long. CDR1 and CDR2 (germline): LGHNA, YSLEER. Trimming took 0 bases from V and 8 from J; bases not matched to a gene: 12. CDR3 amino acids: CASSQESGDRGYFDTIYF. In DNA form, the CDR3 reads TGCGCCAGCAGCCAAGAATCCGGGGACAGGGGGTATTTTGACACCATATATTTT.

The V and J genes are TRBV3-1 (or the pseudogene TRBV3-2) and TRBJ2-1; possible D gene TRBD2, 5 bases. Trimming cost V 2 bases and J 2 bases, with 13 bases left between them. This CDR3 contains 16 residues. Germline lookup yields CDR1 LGHDT and CDR2 YNNKEL (reference sequence). In DNA, the CDR3 is TGTGCCAGCAGCCAAACGGGGTTCGGGGCCTACAATGAGCAGTTCTTC. The encoded protein is CASSQTGFGAYNEQFF.

V gene TRBV5-5 combines with J gene TRBJ2-1; 10 nucleotides align to TRBD1. V gave up 4 bases and J gave up 4 bases; unmatched junction bases: 2. Germline V CDR1 and CDR2: SGHKS, YYEKEE (reference sequence). CDR3 size: 14 residues. The CDR3 nucleotides are TGTGCCAGCAGCGTGGACAGGGGGTACAATGAGCAGTTCTTC. It translates to CASSVDRGYNEQFF. Looking up the rest from reference TRBV5-5 and TRBJ2-1 gives the full variable domain: DAGVTQSPTHLIKTRGQQVTLRCSPISGHKSVSWYQQVLGQGPQFIFQYYEKEERGRGNFPDRFSARQFPNYSSELNVNALLLGDSALYLCASSVDRGYNEQFFGPGTRLTVL.

This chain uses TRBV5-4 with TRBJ2-3, with 10 bases aligning to TRBD2. CDR1 and CDR2 from the germline V gene are SGHNT and YYREEE (reference sequence). The length of the CDR3 is 16 residues. The V and J ends lost 3 bases and 4 bases, in that order; junction bases with no gene match: 8. The CDR3 region is CASSSTSGVVSDTQYF. CDR3 in DNA: TGTGCCAGCAGCTCAACTAGCGGGGTAGTGTCAGATACGCAGTATTTT.

The chain carries TRBV5-1 and TRBJ2-5; 10 bases align to TRBD2. V dropped 3 bases and J dropped 1; count of bases not matched to a gene: 21. The CDR3 has 21 amino acids. Germline lookup yields CDR1 SGHRS and CDR2 YFSETQ. CDR3 DNA: TGCGCCAGCAGCTCCCCTAGAGTAGCGGGGGGTCCCTTGGGAATCCAAGAGACCCAGTACTTC. Encoded protein: CASSSPRVAGGPLGIQETQYF.

The rearrangement links TRBV6-5 to TRBJ2-5, with 7 bases aligning to TRBD2. This CDR3 is built from 13 residues. The J segment lost 5 bases and the V segment lost 9 bases, leaving 9 bases of the junction unmatched. The germline V gene has CDR1 MNHEY and CDR2 SVGAGI. The CDR3 is CASTSAGGETQYF. As DNA, the CDR3 is TGTGCCAGTACTAGCGCTGGAGGCGAGACCCAGTACTTC.

V and J are TRBV12-3 or TRBV12-4 and TRBJ1-1; 7 bases agree with TRBD1. J gave up 8 bases and V 6 bases, and 6 bases lay outside the gene matches. This CDR3 has 12 amino acids. CDR3 DNA: TGTGCCAGCAGACTGACAGGGAACGAAGCTTTCTTT. Its protein is CASRLTGNEAFF.

The V gene is TRBV30, the J gene TRBJ2-3, with a tentative D call TRBD1 (5 bases). The CDR3 consists of 12 residues. V gave up 0 bases and J gave up 8 bases, with 9 bases separating them. The germline V gene has CDR1 GTSNPN and CDR2 SVGIG (reference sequence). CDR3 region: CAWSVGARTQYF. CDR3 bases: TGTGCCTGGAGTGTAGGGGCGCGTACGCAGTATTTT.

The chain is built from TRBV7-2 and TRBJ2-1; weak D call: TRBD2 (7 bases). The CDR3 is made up of 13 amino acids. The ends were cut back, 3 bases at V and 8 bases at J, with 11 bases in the middle. CDR1 is SGHTA and CDR2 is FQGNSA in the germline V gene. This CDR3 reads CASSLGGGHEQFF. CDR3 bases: TGTGCCAGCAGCTTGGGGGGGGGCCATGAGCAGTTCTTC.

This rearrangement joins TRBV5-1 to TRBJ1-2, with 10 bases identical to TRBD1. This CDR3 is built from 14 residues. Germline CDR1 reads SGHRS; CDR2 reads YFSETQ. With 1 base clipped from V and 6 bases from J, the junction kept 3 bases outside the gene matches. CDR3 loop: CASSLPTGGHGYTF. The CDR3 coding sequence is TGCGCCAGCAGCTTGCCGACAGGGGGCCATGGCTACACCTTC.

V and J are TRBV10-3 and TRBJ1-3; no clear D. The V gene lost 6 bases and the J gene lost 1 base, with 10 bases spanning the gap. Germline V CDR1 and CDR2: ENHRY, SYGVKD. This CDR3 spans 14 amino acids. This CDR3 is CAIRDTRSGNTIYF. The CDR3 region has the DNA TGTGCCATCAGAGACACAAGATCTGGAAACACCATATATTTT.

J is TRBJ2-6 and V is TRBV6-6; D gene unclear. Trimming shortened V by 6 bases and J by 0 bases, and 12 bases separated the two germline ends. The CDR3 covers 16 residues. The germline gives CDR1 MNHNY, CDR2 SVGAGI (reference sequence). The CDR3 reads CASRSPPVSGANVLTF. Written as DNA, the CDR3 is TGTGCCAGCAGATCCCCCCCCGTCTCTGGGGCCAACGTCCTGACTTTC.

The rearrangement uses TRBV7-9 and TRBJ2-5; D is possibly TRBD2 (5 bases). From germline, CDR1 is SEHNR and CDR2 FQNEAQ (reference sequence). Trimming removed 2 bases at V and 2 bases at J, with 9 bases between. The CDR3 spans 14 residues. The CDR3 here is CASSLLQRQETQYF. In nucleotides, the CDR3 is TGTGCCAGCAGCTTATTGCAGCGGCAAGAGACCCAGTACTTC.

The rearrangement joins TRBV27 to TRBJ2-1; D is uncertain. CDR1 MNHEY and CDR2 SMNVEV come from the germline V gene (reference sequence). The CDR3 length is 15 residues. The V end was cut by 4 bases, the J end by 3 bases, with 13 bases between. CDR3 DNA sequence: TGTGCCAGCAGTTCATCCTGGCTTGTCTACAATGAGCAGTTCTTC. This sequence encodes CASSSSWLVYNEQFF.

The rearrangement uses TRBV9 and TRBJ2-1; 7 bases align to TRBD2. There are 15 residues in the CDR3. Germline trimming cut 0 bases from V and 7 bases from J; bases unmatched to any gene: 7. Germline CDR1 and CDR2: SGDLS and YYNGEE. CDR3 in amino acids: CASSVGPRAGNEQFF. The CDR3 DNA reads as TGTGCCAGCAGCGTAGGCCCAAGAGCGGGGAATGAGCAGTTCTTC.

This chain connects TRBV29-1 to TRBJ1-1; a weak D match, TRBD1 (6 bases). V lost 3 bases to trimming and J lost 4 bases, with 12 bases between them. The germline CDR1 and CDR2 sequences are SQVTM and ANQGSEA. CDR3 length: 13 residues. The CDR3 spells CSVERGGGTEAFF. The CDR3 DNA is TGCAGCGTTGAGAGGGGAGGGGGCACTGAAGCTTTCTTT.

The chain carries TRBV9 and TRBJ1-2, with 7 bases lining up with TRBD1. Germline V gene sequence: CDR1 SGDLS, CDR2 YYNGEE. CDR3 size: 14 residues. V was clipped by 0 bases and J by 7 bases; unmatched bases: 6. The CDR3: CASSVESRTGGYTF. As DNA, the CDR3 is TGTGCCAGCAGCGTAGAATCTCGGACAGGTGGCTACACCTTC.

The chain links TRBV11-2 to TRBJ2-1; tentatively, D is TRBD2 (6 bases). This CDR3 contains 13 residues. The V end was cut by 0 bases, the J end by 9 bases, with 9 bases between. Germline CDR1 reads SGHAT; CDR2 reads FQNNGV. This CDR3 reads CASSLERGGEQFF. The CDR3, as DNA: TGTGCCAGCAGCTTAGAACGGGGAGGTGAGCAGTTCTTC. Together with reference TRBV11-2 and TRBJ2-1, the CDR3 gives the full variable domain: EAGVAQSPRYKIIEKRQSVAFWCNPISGHATLYWYQQILGQGPKLLIQFQNNGVVDDSQLPKDRFSAERLKGVDSTLKIQPAKLEDSAVYLCASSLERGGEQFFGPGTRLTVL.

The rearrangement uses TRBV2 and TRBJ1-5; 7 bases are shared with TRBD1. Germline-derived CDR1 and CDR2 are SNHLY and FYNNEI. This CDR3 is built from 14 residues. Trimming took 6 bases from V and 2 from J; bases not matched to a gene: 4. The CDR3 nucleotides read TGTGCCAGCAGCGACGACAGGGGCAATCAGCCCCAGCATTTT. Translated: CASSDDRGNQPQHF.

The chain has TRBV10-3 and TRBJ2-7; 8 bases map to TRBD1. Germline V gene sequence: CDR1 ENHRY, CDR2 SYGVKD. This CDR3 has 12 amino acids. J lost 5 bases, V lost 11 bases, and 8 bases had no gene match. CDR3: CASGGRADEQYV. CDR3 DNA sequence: TGTGCCTCAGGGGGCAGGGCGGACGAGCAGTACGTC.

The chain joins TRBV12-5 to TRBJ1-3; 8 bases map to TRBD1. CDR1 and CDR2 (germline): LGHNT, FRNRAP. V lost 8 bases, J lost 4 bases, and 7 bases stayed unmatched. The CDR3 has 14 residues. CDR3 bases: TGTGCTAGTACCCCGCGGACAGGGGGAAACACCATATATTTT. It is translated as CASTPRTGGNTIYF.